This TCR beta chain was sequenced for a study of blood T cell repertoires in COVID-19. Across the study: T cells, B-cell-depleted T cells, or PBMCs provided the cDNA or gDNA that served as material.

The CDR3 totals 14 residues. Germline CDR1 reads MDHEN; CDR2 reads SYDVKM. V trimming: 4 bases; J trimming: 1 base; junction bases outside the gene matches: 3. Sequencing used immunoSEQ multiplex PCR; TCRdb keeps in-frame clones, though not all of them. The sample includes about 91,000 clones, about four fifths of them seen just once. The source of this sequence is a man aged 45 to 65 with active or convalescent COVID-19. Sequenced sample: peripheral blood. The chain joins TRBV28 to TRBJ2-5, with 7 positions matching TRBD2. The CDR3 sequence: CASSWGGGQETQYF. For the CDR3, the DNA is TGTGCCAGCAGTTGGGGGGGAGGCCAAGAGACCCAGTACTTC.